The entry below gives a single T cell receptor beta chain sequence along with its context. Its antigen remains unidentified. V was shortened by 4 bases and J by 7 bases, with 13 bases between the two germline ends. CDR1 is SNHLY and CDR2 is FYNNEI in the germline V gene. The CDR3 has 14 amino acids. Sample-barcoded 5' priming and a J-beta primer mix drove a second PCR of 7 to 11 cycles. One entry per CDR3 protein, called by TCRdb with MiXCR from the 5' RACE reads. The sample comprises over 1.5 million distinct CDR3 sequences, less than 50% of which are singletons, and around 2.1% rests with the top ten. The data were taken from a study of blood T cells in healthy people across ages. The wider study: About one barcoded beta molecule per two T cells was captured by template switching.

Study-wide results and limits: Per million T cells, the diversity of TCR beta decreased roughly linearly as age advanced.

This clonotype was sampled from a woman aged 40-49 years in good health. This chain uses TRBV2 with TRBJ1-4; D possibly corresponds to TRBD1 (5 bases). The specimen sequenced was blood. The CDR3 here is CASSGEGLSEKLFF. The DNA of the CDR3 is TGTGCCAGCAGTGGTGAGGGGCTGAGTGAAAAACTGTTTTTT. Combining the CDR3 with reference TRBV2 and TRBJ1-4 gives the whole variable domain EPEVTQTPSHQVTQMGQEVILRCVPISNHLYFYWYRQILGQKVEFLVSFYNNEISEKSEIFDDQFSVERPDGSNFTLKIRSTKLEDSAMYFCASSGEGLSEKLFFGSGTQLSVL.